The clone carrying this T cell receptor beta chain was counted between two and nine times. CD8+ and CD4+ T cells from blood underwent TCR beta sequencing, which was carried out in a high-throughput format. Patients with stable or active relapsing-remitting disease, all of them treatment-naive, made up the multiple sclerosis controls. Through negative isolation, CD4+ and CD8+ T cells were obtained, while TEMRA cells were enriched using FACS. This entry is derived from a study of CD8 T cells in Susac syndrome. The length of the CDR3 is 14 residues. The trim removed 4 bases at V and 6 bases at J, leaving 4 bases unmatched. CDR1 SGDLS and CDR2 YYNGEE come from the germline V gene. Random hexamers were used to reverse transcribe the RNA input (roughly 0.5 to 1 ug). An immunoSEQ multiplex PCR amplified TCR beta CDR3 over 54 Vbeta and 13 Jbeta. TCRdb ran MiXCR on the immunoSEQ multiplex PCR reads and lists one entry per CDR3 protein. The table includes about 280,000 distinct CDR3 sequences, 80% to 90% detected once.

V and J are TRBV9 and TRBJ2-7; TRBD2 matches at 13 bases. The sample comprised CD8+ T cells from PBMCs. This TCR derives from a human donor with multiple sclerosis. The chain's CDR3 is CASSPGLAGFEQYF. The CDR3 coding sequence is TGTGCCAGCAGCCCGGGACTAGCGGGATTCGAGCAGTACTTC. The complete variable domain, with remaining parts taken from reference TRBV9 and TRBJ2-7, reads DSGVTQTPKHLITATGQRVTLRCSPRSGDLSVYWYQQSLDQGLQFLIQYYNGEERAKGNILERFSAQQFPDLHSELNLSSLELGDSALYFCASSPGLAGFEQYFGPGTRLTVT.